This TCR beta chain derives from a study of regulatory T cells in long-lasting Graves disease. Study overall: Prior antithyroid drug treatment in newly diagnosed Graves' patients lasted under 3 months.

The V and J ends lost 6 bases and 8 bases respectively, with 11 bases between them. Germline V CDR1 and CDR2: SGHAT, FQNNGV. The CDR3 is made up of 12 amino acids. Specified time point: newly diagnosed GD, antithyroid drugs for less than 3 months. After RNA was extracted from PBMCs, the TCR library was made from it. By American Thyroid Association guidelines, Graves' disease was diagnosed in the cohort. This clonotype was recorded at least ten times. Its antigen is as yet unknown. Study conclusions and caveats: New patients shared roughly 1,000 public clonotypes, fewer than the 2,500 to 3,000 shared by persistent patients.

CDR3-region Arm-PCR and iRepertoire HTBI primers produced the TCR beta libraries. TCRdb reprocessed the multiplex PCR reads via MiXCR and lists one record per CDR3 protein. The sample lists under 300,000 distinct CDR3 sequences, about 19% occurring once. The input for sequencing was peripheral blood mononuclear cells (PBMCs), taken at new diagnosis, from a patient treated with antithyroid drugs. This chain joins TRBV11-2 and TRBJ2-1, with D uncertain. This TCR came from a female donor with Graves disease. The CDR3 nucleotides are TGTGCCAGCAGTCACGGTAGCCATGAGCAGTTCTTC. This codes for CASSHGSHEQFF.